The 7 T cell receptor beta chains listed next were all sequenced from one sample in a study of shared T cell receptors in the human thymus. Clones were read by immunoSEQ multiplex PCR, and TCRdb kept only the in-frame ones, dropping some. The sample lists 630,000 or so clones; around 87% were seen once. The sample was also reused in another study, on human thymus T cells.

The sequenced sample was thymocytes. The receptor source for this set is a boy under two years old with a congenital heart defect.

Of note for this clone: This likely comes from a read error, as the CDR3 has no conserved phenylalanine or tryptophan at its end. The DNA is left out, because the CDR3 cannot be placed on it with certainty; the CDR3 is given as TCRdb lists it. The V call is TRBV2, the J call TRBJ2-7; the table's D call, TRBD2, was not checked against the DNA. Including both end residues, the CDR3 is 14 amino acids long. Germline CDR1 SNHLY, CDR2 FYNNEI. The CDR3 spells CASSEHPIRGSILI.

The chain couples TRBV28 to TRBJ2-3; 7 bases match TRBD1. Per germline, CDR1 MDHEN and CDR2 SYDVKM. The J segment lost 13 bases and the V segment lost 4 bases, leaving 5 bases of the junction unmatched. The CDR3 has 11 amino acids. In DNA, the CDR3 is TGTGCCAGCAGTTGGCGACAGGGAAAGTATTTT. It encodes CASSWRQGKYF.

The chain is built from TRBV19 and TRBJ2-4; 7 nucleotides agree with TRBD2. J was trimmed by 2 bases and V by 3 bases; bases with no gene match: 4. Germline assignment: CDR1 LNHDA and CDR2 SQIVND (reference sequence). This CDR3 has 15 residues. The CDR3 sequence: CASSMRERTKNIQYF. CDR3 coding DNA: TGTGCCAGTAGTATGCGGGAGAGGACCAAAAACATTCAGTACTTC.

The V gene is TRBV27, the J gene TRBJ1-1; a weak D match, TRBD1 (6 bases). Trimming took off 5 bases at V and 3 bases at J, with 16 bases between the two ends. The CDR3 is made up of 15 amino acids. The germline V gene encodes CDR1 MNHEY and CDR2 SMNVEV (reference sequence). CDR3 coding DNA: TGTGCCAGCAGTCCCTACCCGGACAGCTACACTGAAGCTTTCTTT. It translates to CASSPYPDSYTEAFF.

V usage is TRBV7-9 and J usage is TRBJ1-4; D might be TRBD1 (6 bases). Trimming left V 3 bases short and J 5 bases short, with 16 bases between. The CDR3 loop spans 16 amino acids. The V gene's germline CDR1 is SEHNR and CDR2 FQNEAQ (reference sequence). Written as DNA, the CDR3 is TGTGCCAGCAGCTTTAGCACAGGGCCGCAAAATGAAAAACTGTTTTTT. This translates into CASSFSTGPQNEKLFF.

In the case of this clone: The identical CDR3 is also encoded by other nucleotide sequences in the sample. The chain couples TRBV4-3 to TRBJ2-1; D possibly corresponds to TRBD1 (5 bases). The CDR3 extends over 13 amino acids. Germline loops: CDR1 LGHNA, CDR2 YSLEER. V dropped 0 bases and J dropped 6 bases, with 6 bases sitting between them. CDR3 sequence reads: CASSQDRVNEQFF. In DNA, the CDR3 is TGCGCCAGCAGCCAAGACAGGGTCAATGAGCAGTTCTTC.

This chain links TRBV5-1 with TRBJ2-7; D gene unclear. The CDR3 extends over 16 amino acids. Germline V gives CDR1 SGHRS, CDR2 YFSETQ. Trimming cost V 0 bases and J 0 bases, with 13 bases left between them. CDR3 protein: CASSLALRHSSYEQYF. The DNA for the CDR3 is TGCGCCAGCAGCTTGGCCTTAAGACATAGCTCCTACGAGCAGTACTTC.